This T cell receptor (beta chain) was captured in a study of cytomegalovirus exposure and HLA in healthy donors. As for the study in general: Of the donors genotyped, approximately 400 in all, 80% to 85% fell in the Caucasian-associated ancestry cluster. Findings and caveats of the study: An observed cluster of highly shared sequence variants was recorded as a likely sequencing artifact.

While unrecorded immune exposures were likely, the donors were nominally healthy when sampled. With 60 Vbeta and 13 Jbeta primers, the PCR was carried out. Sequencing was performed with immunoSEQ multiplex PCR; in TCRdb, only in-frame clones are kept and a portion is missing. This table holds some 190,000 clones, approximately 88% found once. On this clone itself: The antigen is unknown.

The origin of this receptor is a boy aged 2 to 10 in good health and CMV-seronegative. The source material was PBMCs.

The CDR3 nucleotides read TGTGCCAGCAGCCCAGGACTGAACACCGGGGAGCTGTTTTTT. Translated, it gives CASSPGLNTGELFF. V and J are TRBV7-2 and TRBJ2-2, with a possible D match to TRBD2 (5 bases). V was clipped by 5 bases and J by 1 base, with 8 bases between them. Germline CDR1 and CDR2: SGHTA and FQGNSA. This CDR3 contains 14 residues.